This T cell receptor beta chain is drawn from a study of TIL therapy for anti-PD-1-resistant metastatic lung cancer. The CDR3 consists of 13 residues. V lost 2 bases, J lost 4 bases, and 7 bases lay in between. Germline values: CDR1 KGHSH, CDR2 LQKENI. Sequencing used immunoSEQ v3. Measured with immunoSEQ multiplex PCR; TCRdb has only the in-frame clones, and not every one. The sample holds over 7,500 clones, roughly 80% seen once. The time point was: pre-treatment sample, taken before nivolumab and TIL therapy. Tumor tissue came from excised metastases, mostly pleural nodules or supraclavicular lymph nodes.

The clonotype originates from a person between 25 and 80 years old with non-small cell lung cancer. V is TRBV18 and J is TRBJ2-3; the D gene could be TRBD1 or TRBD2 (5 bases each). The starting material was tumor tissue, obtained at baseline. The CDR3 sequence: CASSPGTADTQYF. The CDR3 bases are TGTGCCAGCTCACCAGGGACGGCAGATACGCAGTATTTT.